The 5 T cell receptor beta chains reported below all come from one sample, sequenced in a study of vaccination and CD4 T cells after COVID-19. As to treatment: 10-day PBMC culture with coronavirus spike peptide pools or control peptides (ViraFEST assay). Unexposed donor CD4+ T cells predated the COVID-19 pandemic, collected 2011-2018. With the Oncomine TCR Beta short-read assay, DNA from cultured CD4+ T cells was sequenced. TCRdb redid the calling of the PCR reads with MiXCR, one entry per CDR3 protein. Of fewer than 2,500 distinct CDR3 sequences listed, about 46% were seen once; the top ten hold over 55%. For these receptors, no antigen is known. The material sequenced was CD4+ T cells from blood, cultured in vitro. These receptors originate from a human donor in good health.

The chain uses TRBV6-2 or TRBV6-3 and TRBJ2-1; no clear D. The germline V gene encodes CDR1 MNHEY and CDR2 SVGEGT. CDR3 length equals 12 residues. Trimming shortened V by 4 bases and J by 10 bases, and 11 bases separated the two germline ends. CDR3 amino acids: CASSFLQREQFF. CDR3 sequence (DNA): TGTGCCAGCAGTTTTTTGCAAAGGGAGCAGTTCTTC.

The chain uses TRBV6-2 or TRBV6-3 and TRBJ1-6; D uncertain. Germline CDR1 MNHEY, CDR2 SVGEGT. The CDR3 is made up of 16 amino acids. V dropped 4 bases and J dropped 6 bases, with 16 bases sitting between them. Here the CDR3 DNA reads TGTGCCAGCAGTTTACAGCAGACCTATCGTAATTCACCCCTCCACTTT. Translated: CASSLQQTYRNSPLHF.

The V gene is TRBV28, the J gene TRBJ2-1, with D unclear. The germline V and J ends were trimmed by 6 bases and 8 bases, with 17 bases remaining between them. Germline loops: CDR1 MDHEN, CDR2 SYDVKM. The CDR3 loop spans 14 amino acids. For the CDR3, the DNA is TGTGCCAGCAGAATGTATTCCCCCCCAGATGAGCAGTTCTTC. Translating gives CASRMYSPPDEQFF.

In its sample, this clonotype was seen a few times. The chain is built from TRBV7-9 and TRBJ1-1; weak D call: TRBD1 (6 bases). The CDR3 spans 13 residues. The germline V and J ends were trimmed by 3 bases and 4 bases, with 9 bases remaining between them. CDR1 SEHNR and CDR2 FQNEAQ come from the germline V gene (reference sequence). CDR3 amino acids: CASSFVGGTEAFF. The CDR3 region has the DNA TGTGCCAGCAGCTTTGTAGGGGGCACTGAAGCTTTCTTT. Full variable domain (missing parts from reference TRBV7-9 and TRBJ1-1): DTGVSQNPRHKITKRGQNVTFRCDPISEHNRLYWYRQTLGQGPEFLTYFQNEAQLEKSRLLSDRFSAERPKGSFSTLEIQRTEQGDSAMYLCASSFVGGTEAFFGQGTRLTVV.

The chain links TRBV7-2 to TRBJ1-5; D may be TRBD1 (5 bases). The germline V gene has CDR1 SGHTA and CDR2 FQGNSA. This CDR3 spans 13 amino acids. V was clipped by 4 bases and J by 1 base, with 5 bases between them. The CDR3 is CASSWDSNQPQHF. Here the CDR3 DNA reads TGTGCCAGCAGCTGGGACAGCAATCAGCCCCAGCATTTT.